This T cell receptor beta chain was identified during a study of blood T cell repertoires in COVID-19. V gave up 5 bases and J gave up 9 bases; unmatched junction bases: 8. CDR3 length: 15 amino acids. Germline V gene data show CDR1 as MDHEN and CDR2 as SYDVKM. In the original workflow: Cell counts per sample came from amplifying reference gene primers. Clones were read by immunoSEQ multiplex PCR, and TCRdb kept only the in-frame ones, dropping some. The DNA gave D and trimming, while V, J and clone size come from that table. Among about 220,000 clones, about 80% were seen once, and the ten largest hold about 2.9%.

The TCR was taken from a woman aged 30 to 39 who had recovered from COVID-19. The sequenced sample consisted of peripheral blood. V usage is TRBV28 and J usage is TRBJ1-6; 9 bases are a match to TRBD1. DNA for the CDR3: TGTGCCAGCAGTCCGCCGGGACAGGGAGGTTCACCCCTCCACTTT. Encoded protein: CASSPPGQGGSPLHF.